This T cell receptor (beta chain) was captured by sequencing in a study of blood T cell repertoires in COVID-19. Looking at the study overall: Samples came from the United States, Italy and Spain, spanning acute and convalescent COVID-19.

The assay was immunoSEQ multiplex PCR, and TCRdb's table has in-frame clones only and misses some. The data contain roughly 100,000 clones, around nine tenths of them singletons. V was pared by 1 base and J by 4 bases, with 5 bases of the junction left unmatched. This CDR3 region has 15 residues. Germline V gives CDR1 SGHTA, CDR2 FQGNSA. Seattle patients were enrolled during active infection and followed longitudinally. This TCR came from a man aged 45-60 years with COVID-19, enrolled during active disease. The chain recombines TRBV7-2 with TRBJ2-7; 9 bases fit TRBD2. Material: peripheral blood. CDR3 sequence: CASSLDAGGLYEQYF. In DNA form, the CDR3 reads TGTGCCAGCAGCTTAGATGCGGGGGGGTTGTACGAGCAGTACTTC.